The clone carrying this TCR beta chain showed up just a few times. Its target is not known. TCR beta cDNA libraries had unique molecular identifiers. Each batch of about 0.85 to 10 million T cells produced 400,000 to 650,000 cDNA molecules. TCRdb ran MiXCR on the PCR reads and lists one entry per CDR3 protein. The sample carries a few hundred thousand distinct CDR3 sequences, around a third recorded once. This sample was taken from a study of post-analysis software for immune sequencing data. Study conclusions and caveats: Versus controls, multiple sclerosis patients showed significantly lower diversity (normalized Chao1). Samples from one preparation batch, clustered by F measure, grouped strongly together. With TRBV5-6, TRBV5-1 and TRBV20-1 included, about five TRBV segments were more frequent in patients than in controls.

The CDR3 is 12 residues long. CDR1 is SQVTM and CDR2 is ANQGSEA in the germline V gene. Sequencing used blood. The chain has TRBV29-1 and TRBJ2-7; the D call may be TRBD1 or TRBD2 (5 bases each). The J call is in doubt because the DNA end fits TRBJ2-5 better. This receptor was obtained from a girl aged 2 to 17 with multiple sclerosis. CDR3 in DNA: TGCAGCGCGGTTGGGACGCAGGAGACCCAGTACTTC. This translates into CSAVGTQETQYF.